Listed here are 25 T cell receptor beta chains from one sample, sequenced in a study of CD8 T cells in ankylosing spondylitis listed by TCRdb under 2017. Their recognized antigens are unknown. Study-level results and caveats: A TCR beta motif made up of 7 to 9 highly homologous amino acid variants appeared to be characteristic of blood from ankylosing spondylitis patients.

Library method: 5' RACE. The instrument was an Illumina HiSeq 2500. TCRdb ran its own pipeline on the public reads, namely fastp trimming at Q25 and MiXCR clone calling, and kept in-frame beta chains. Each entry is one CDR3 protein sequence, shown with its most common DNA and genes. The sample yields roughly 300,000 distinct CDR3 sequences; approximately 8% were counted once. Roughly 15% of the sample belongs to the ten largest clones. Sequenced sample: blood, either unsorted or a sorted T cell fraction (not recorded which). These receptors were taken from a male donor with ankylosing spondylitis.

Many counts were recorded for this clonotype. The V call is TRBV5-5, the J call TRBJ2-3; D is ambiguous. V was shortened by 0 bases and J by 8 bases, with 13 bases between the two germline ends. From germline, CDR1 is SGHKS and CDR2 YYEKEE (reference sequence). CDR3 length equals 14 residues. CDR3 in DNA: TGTGCCAGCAGCTTGGATATTAGAGGCGGTACGCAGTATTTT. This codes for CASSLDIRGGTQYF.

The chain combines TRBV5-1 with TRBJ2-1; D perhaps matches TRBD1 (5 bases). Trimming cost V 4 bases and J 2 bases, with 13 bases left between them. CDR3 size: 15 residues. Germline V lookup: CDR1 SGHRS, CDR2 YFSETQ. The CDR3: CASSPEGVPYNEQFF. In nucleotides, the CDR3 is TGCGCCAGCAGCCCCGAAGGGGTACCCTACAATGAGCAGTTCTTC.

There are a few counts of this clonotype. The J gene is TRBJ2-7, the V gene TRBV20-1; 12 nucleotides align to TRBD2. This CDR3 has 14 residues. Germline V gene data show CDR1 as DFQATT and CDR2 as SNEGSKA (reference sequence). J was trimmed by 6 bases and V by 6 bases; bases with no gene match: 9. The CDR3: CSAERTSGTGEQYF. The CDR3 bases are TGCAGTGCCGAAAGGACTAGCGGGACTGGCGAGCAGTACTTC.

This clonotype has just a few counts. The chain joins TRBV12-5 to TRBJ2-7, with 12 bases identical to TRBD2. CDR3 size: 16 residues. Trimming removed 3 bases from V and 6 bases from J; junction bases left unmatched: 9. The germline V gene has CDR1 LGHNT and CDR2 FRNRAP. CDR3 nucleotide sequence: TGTGCTAGTGGTTTCATGGCTAGCGGGAGGGCCCTCGAGCAGTACTTC. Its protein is CASGFMASGRALEQYF.

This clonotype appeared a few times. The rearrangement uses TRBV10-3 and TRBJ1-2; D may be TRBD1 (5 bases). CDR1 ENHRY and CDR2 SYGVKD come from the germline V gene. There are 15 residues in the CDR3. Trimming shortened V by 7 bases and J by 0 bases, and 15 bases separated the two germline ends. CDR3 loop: CAITQGSNSNYGYTF. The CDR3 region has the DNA TGTGCCATCACGCAGGGAAGCAATTCTAACTATGGCTACACCTTC.

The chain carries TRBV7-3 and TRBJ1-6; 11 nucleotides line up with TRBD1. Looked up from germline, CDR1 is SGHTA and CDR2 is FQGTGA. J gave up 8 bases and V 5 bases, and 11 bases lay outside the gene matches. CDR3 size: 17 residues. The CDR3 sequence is CASSISPGTGGYSPLHF. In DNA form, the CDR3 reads TGTGCCAGCAGCATATCACCCGGGACAGGGGGTTATTCACCCCTCCACTTT.

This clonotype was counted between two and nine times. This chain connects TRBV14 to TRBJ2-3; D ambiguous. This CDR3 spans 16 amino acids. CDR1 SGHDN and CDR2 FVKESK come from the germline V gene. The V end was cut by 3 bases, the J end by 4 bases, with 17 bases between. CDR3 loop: CASSHRRYYRADTQYF. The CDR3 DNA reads TGTGCCAGCAGCCACCGCCGGTACTATCGGGCAGATACGCAGTATTTT. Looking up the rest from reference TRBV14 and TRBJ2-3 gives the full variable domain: EAGVTQFPSHSVIEKGQTVTLRCDPISGHDNLYWYRRVMGKEIKFLLHFVKESKQDESGMPNNRFLAERTGGTYSTLKVQPAELEDSGVYFCASSHRRYYRADTQYFGPGTRLTVL.

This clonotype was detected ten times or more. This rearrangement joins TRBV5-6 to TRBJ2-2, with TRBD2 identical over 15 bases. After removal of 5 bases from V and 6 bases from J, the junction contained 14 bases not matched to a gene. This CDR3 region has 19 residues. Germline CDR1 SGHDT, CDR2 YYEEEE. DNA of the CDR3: TGTGCCAGCAGACATGGACTAGCGGGAGGGCCGAATTTTCCCGGGGAGCTGTTTTTT. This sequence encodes CASRHGLAGGPNFPGELFF.

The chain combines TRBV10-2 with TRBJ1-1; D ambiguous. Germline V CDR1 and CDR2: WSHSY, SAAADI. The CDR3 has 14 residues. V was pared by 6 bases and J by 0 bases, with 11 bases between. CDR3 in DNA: TGCGCCAGCAGGGTAGAACTTTTGAACACTGAAGCTTTCTTT. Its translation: CASRVELLNTEAFF.

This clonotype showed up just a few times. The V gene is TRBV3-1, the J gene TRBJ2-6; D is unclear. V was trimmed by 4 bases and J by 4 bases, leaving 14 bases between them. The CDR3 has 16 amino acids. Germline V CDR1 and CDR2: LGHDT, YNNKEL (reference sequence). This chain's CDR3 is CASSPNPGSGANVLTF. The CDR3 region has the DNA TGTGCCAGCAGCCCTAACCCAGGATCCGGGGCCAACGTCCTGACTTTC.

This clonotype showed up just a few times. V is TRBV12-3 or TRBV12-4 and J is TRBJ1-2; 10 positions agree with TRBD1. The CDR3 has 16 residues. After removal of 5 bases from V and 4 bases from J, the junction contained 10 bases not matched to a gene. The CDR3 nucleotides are TGTGCCAGCAGTCCCGGGACAGGGGTGAGGAGCTATGGCTACACCTTC. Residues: CASSPGTGVRSYGYTF.

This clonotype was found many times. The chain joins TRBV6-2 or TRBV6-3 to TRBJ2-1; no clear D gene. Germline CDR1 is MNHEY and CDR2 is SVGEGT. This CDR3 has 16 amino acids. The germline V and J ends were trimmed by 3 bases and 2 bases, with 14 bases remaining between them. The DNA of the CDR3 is TGTGCCAGCAGTTATGGACCCCCAGGTCCCTACAATGAGCAGTTCTTC. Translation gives CASSYGPPGPYNEQFF.

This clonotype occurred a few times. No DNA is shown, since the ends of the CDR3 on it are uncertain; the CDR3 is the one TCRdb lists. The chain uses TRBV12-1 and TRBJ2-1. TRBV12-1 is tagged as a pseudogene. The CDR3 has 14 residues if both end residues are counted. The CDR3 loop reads CASSFASGNNEQFF.

The CDR3 bases are TGTGCCACCAGTGATTCCTACTACAATGAGCAGTTCTTC. It yields the protein CATSDSYYNEQFF. This chain uses TRBV24-1 with TRBJ2-1; D not certain. Looked up from germline, CDR1 is KGHDR and CDR2 is SFDVKD. CDR3 length: 13 residues. V was pared by 2 bases and J by 3 bases, with 4 bases between.

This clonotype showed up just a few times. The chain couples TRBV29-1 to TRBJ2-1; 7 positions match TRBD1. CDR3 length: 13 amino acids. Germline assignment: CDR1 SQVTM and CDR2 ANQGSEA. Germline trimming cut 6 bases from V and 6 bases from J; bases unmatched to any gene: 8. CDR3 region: CSVGQATGNEQFF. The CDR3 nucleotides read TGCAGCGTCGGACAGGCCACCGGCAATGAGCAGTTCTTC.

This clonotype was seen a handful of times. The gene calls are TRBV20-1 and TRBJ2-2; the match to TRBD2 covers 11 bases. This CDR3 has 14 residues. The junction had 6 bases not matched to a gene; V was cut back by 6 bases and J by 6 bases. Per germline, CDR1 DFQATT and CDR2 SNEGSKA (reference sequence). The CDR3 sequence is CSARGLAEAGELFF. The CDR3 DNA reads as TGCAGTGCGAGGGGACTAGCGGAAGCCGGGGAGCTGTTTTTT.

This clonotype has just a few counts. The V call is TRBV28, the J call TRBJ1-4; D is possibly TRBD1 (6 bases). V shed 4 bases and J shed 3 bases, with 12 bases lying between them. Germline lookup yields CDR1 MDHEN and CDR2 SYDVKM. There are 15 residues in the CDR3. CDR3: CASSSRGSANEKLFF. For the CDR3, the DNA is TGTGCCAGCAGTTCCAGGGGATCGGCTAATGAAAAACTGTTTTTT.

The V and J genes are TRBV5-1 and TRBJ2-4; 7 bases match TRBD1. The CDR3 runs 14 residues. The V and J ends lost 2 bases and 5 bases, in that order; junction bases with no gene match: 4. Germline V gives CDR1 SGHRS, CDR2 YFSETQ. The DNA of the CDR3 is TGCGCCAGCAGCTTCAGACAGGGCCAAAACATTCAGTACTTC. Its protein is CASSFRQGQNIQYF.

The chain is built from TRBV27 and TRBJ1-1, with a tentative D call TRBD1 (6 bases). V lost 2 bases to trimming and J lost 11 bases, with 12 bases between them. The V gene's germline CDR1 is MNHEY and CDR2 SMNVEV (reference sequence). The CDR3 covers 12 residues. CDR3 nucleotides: TGTGCCAGCAGTTTAGGGGGCGGACAGGCTTTCTTT. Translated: CASSLGGGQAFF.

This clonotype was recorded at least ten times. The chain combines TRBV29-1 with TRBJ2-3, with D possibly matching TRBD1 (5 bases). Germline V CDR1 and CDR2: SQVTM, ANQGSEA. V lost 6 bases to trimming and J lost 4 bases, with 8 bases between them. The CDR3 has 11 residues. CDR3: CSVAGPDTQYF. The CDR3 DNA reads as TGCAGCGTGGCAGGGCCAGATACGCAGTATTTT.

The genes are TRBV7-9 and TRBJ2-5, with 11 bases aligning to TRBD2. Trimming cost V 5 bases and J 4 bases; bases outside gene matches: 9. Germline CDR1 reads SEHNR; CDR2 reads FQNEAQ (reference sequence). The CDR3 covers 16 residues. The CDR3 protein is CASSPLLAGGVETQYF. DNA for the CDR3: TGTGCCAGCAGCCCCCTCCTAGCGGGAGGTGTAGAGACCCAGTACTTC.

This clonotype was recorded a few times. CDR3 in DNA: TGTGCCAGCAGCTTCCTAGGGCGCATGAACACTGAAGCTTTCTTT. Translation gives CASSFLGRMNTEAFF. The chain couples TRBV5-6 to TRBJ1-1; D is uncertain. The CDR3 runs to 15 residues. The germline V and J ends were trimmed by 2 bases and 0 bases, with 11 bases remaining between them. Germline-derived CDR1 and CDR2 are SGHDT and YYEEEE.

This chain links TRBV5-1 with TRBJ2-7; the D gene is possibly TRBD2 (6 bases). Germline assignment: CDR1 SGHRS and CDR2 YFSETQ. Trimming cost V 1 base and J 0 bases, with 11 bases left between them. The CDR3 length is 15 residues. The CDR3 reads CASSLSGGNSYEQYF. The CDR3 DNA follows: TGCGCCAGCAGCTTGTCCGGCGGGAACTCCTACGAGCAGTACTTC. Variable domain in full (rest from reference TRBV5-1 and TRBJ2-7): KAGVTQTPRYLIKTRGQQVTLSCSPISGHRSVSWYQQTPGQGLQFLFEYFSETQRNKGNFPGRFSGRQFSNSRSEMNVSTLELGDSALYLCASSLSGGNSYEQYFGPGTRLTVT.

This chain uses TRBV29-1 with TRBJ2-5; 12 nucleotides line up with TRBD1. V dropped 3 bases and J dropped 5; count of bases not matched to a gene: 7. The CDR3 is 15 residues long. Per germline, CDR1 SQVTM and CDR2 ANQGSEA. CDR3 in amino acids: CSVDRRDRGPETQYF. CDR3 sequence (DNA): TGCAGCGTTGATCGGAGGGACAGGGGGCCGGAGACCCAGTACTTC.

CDR3 nucleotide sequence: TGTGCCAGCAGCGTAGCGGGAGGGCCCCAGTTCTTC. Translation gives CASSVAGGPQFF. The chain is built from TRBV9 and TRBJ2-1, with TRBD2 identical over 8 bases. Germline V gene sequence: CDR1 SGDLS, CDR2 YYNGEE. V lost 0 bases, J lost 13 bases, and 3 bases stayed unmatched. The CDR3 is 12 amino acids.